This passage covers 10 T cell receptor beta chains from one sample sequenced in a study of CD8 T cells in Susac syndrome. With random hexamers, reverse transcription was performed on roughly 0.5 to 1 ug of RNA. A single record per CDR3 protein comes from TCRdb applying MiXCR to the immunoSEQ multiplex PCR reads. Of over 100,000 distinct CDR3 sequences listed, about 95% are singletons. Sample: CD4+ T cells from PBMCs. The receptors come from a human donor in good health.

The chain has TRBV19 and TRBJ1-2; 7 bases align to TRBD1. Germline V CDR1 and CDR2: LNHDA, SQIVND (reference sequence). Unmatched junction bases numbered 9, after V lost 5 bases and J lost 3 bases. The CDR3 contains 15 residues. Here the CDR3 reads CASSSIDRADYGYTF. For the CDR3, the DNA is TGTGCCAGTAGTTCTATAGACAGGGCAGACTATGGCTACACCTTC.

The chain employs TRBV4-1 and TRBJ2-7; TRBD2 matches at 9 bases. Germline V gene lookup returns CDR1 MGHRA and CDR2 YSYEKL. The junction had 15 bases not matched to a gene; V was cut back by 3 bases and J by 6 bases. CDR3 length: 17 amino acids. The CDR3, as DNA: TGCGCCAGCAGCCAGGCCGTATTTGGACTAGCGAACTCCGAGCAGTACTTC. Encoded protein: CASSQAVFGLANSEQYF.

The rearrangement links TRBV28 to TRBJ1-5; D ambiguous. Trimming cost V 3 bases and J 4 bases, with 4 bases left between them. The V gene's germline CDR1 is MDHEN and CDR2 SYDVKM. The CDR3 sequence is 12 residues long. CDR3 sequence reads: CASSLPNQPQHF. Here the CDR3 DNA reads TGTGCCAGCAGTTTGCCAAATCAGCCCCAGCATTTT.

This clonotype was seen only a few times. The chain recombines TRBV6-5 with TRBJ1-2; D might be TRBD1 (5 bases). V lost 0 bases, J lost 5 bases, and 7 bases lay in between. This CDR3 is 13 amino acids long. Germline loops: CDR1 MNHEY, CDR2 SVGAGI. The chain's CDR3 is CASSYSGGYGYTF. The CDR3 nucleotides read TGTGCCAGCAGTTACTCTGGGGGGTATGGCTACACCTTC.

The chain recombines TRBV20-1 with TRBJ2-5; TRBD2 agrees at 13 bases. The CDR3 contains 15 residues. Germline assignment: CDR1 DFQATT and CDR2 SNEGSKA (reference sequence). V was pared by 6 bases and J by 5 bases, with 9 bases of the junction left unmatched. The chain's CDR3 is CSASGLAGVSETQYF. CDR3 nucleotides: TGCAGTGCCTCAGGACTAGCGGGGGTTTCGGAGACCCAGTACTTC.

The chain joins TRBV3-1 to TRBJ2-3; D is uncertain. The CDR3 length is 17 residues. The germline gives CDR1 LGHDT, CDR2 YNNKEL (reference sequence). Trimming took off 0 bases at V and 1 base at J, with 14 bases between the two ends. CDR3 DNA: TGTGCCAGCAGCCAAGAAGGGCCCAAGAGCGGCACAGATACGCAGTATTTT. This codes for CASSQEGPKSGTDTQYF.

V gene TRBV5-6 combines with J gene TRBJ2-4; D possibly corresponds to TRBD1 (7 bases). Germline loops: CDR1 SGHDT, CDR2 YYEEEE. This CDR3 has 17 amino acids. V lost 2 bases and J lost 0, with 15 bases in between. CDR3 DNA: TGTGCCAGCAGCTTACGGGAGACAGGGTTAGCCAAAAACATTCAGTACTTC. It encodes CASSLRETGLAKNIQYF.

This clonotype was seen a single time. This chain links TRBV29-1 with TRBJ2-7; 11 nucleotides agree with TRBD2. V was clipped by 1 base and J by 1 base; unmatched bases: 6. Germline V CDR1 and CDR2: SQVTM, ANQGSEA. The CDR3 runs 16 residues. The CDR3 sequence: CSVEGSVAGGSYEQYF. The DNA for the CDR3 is TGCAGCGTTGAAGGAAGCGTAGCGGGGGGGTCCTACGAGCAGTACTTC.

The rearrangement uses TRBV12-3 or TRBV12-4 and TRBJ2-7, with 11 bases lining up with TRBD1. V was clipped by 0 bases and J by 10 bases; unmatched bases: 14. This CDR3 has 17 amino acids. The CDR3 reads CASSLAHPGTGGDLQYF. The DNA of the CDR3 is TGTGCCAGCAGTTTAGCTCACCCCGGGACAGGGGGTGATCTCCAGTACTTC.

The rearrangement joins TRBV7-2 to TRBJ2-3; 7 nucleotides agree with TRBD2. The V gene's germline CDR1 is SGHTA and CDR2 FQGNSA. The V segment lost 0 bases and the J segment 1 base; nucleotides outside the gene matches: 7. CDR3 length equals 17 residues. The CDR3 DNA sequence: TGTGCCAGCAGCTTAGCAGGACTAGGGGCGGGCACAGATACGCAGTATTTT. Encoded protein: CASSLAGLGAGTDTQYF.